These 32 T cell receptor beta chains came from one sample sequenced in a study of CD8 T cells in Susac syndrome. RNA totalling roughly 0.45 to 1 ug underwent reverse transcription with random hexamers. TCRdb independently ran MiXCR on the immunoSEQ multiplex PCR reads; one entry per CDR3 protein. The sample lists approximately 140,000 distinct CDR3 sequences, 85% to 95% seen once, with approximately 0.11% in the top ten. The sequenced material came from CD4+ T cells from PBMCs. These receptors were collected from a human donor with multiple sclerosis.

The genes are TRBV9 and TRBJ2-1; 10 positions agree with TRBD2. The ends lost 0 bases at V and 6 bases at J; junction bases unmatched: 9. Germline CDR1 SGDLS, CDR2 YYNGEE. The CDR3 extends over 17 amino acids. The DNA of the CDR3 is TGTGCCAGCAGCGTAGCCCCAGCGGGAGGGAACCTCAATGAGCAGTTCTTC. This sequence encodes CASSVAPAGGNLNEQFF.

The genes are TRBV28 and TRBJ1-2; D uncertain. The V gene's germline CDR1 is MDHEN and CDR2 SYDVKM. The CDR3 totals 12 residues. V shed 1 base and J shed 6 bases, with 6 bases lying between them. The CDR3 coding sequence is TGTGCCAGCAGTTTATTCGGAGATGGCTACACCTTC. This translates into CASSLFGDGYTF.

The gene calls are TRBV7-9 and TRBJ2-1; the match to TRBD2 covers 8 bases. Trimming removed 5 bases from V and 6 bases from J; junction bases left unmatched: 21. The CDR3 spans 19 residues. The V gene's germline CDR1 is SEHNR and CDR2 FQNEAQ (reference sequence). DNA for the CDR3: TGTGCCAGCAGCCCCCGGGGAGCGGGAGAGGGGGGTCGGGTCAATGAGCAGTTCTTC. It specifies CASSPRGAGEGGRVNEQFF. Full variable domain (outside the CDR3, taken from reference TRBV7-9 and TRBJ2-1): DTGVSQNPRHKITKRGQNVTFRCDPISEHNRLYWYRQTLGQGPEFLTYFQNEAQLEKSRLLSDRFSAERPKGSFSTLEIQRTEQGDSAMYLCASSPRGAGEGGRVNEQFFGPGTRLTVL.

The V gene is TRBV20-1, the J gene TRBJ1-5, with D perhaps TRBD1 (6 bases). This CDR3 spans 13 amino acids. V gave up 7 bases and J gave up 3 bases, with 13 bases separating them. The germline V gene encodes CDR1 DFQATT and CDR2 SNEGSKA (reference sequence). CDR3 nucleotides: TGCAGTGAACAACAGGGTCCCAATCAGCCCCAGCATTTT. Amino acids: CSEQQGPNQPQHF.

The CDR3: CASSEGYTTNEKLFF. The CDR3 DNA reads as TGTGCCAGCAGTGAAGGTTACACAACTAATGAAAAACTGTTTTTT. The J gene is TRBJ1-4, the V gene TRBV2, with D unclear. This CDR3 has 15 amino acids. Deletions cut 1 base from V and 0 bases from J, with 6 bases between. CDR1 is SNHLY, CDR2 FYNNEI, per germline.

The rearrangement links TRBV4-3 to TRBJ1-2; no reliable D call. In germline, CDR1 is LGHNA, CDR2 YSLEER. V dropped 0 bases and J dropped 4 bases, with 15 bases sitting between them. This CDR3 is 16 amino acids long. CDR3 residues: CASSQDQASPFYGYTF. The CDR3 DNA is TGCGCCAGCAGCCAAGACCAAGCCAGTCCGTTCTATGGCTACACCTTC.

The CDR3 sequence: CASRTGLDRGGYTF. The DNA of the CDR3 is TGTGCCAGTCGTACAGGGTTGGATCGTGGTGGCTACACCTTC. The chain employs TRBV19 and TRBJ1-2, with D tentatively TRBD1 (6 bases). Looked up from germline, CDR1 is LNHDA and CDR2 is SQIVND (reference sequence). Deletions cut 8 bases from V and 7 bases from J, with 20 bases between. The CDR3 is 14 amino acids.

The chain has TRBV2 and TRBJ1-2; 9 bases fit TRBD1. The CDR3 contains 15 residues. CDR1 and CDR2 from the germline V gene are SNHLY and FYNNEI. V trimming: 4 bases; J trimming: 6 bases; junction bases outside the gene matches: 9. This CDR3 is CASSVAQTGGHGYTF. CDR3 in DNA: TGTGCCAGCAGTGTGGCCCAAACAGGGGGCCATGGCTACACCTTC.

The chain uses TRBV3-1 and TRBJ2-7; 13 nucleotides line up with TRBD2. V gave up 3 bases and J gave up 0 bases; unmatched junction bases: 5. Germline V lookup: CDR1 LGHDT, CDR2 YNNKEL (reference sequence). This CDR3 contains 17 residues. In DNA, the CDR3 is TGTGCCAGCAGCCATTGGACTAGCGGGGGTAGCTCCTACGAGCAGTACTTC. Translating gives CASSHWTSGGSSYEQYF.

The J gene is TRBJ2-5, the V gene TRBV7-8; 9 positions match TRBD2. Germline lookup yields CDR1 SGHVS and CDR2 FQNEAQ. Losses at the gene ends were 5 bases for V and 5 bases for J; bases not matched to a gene: 9. The CDR3 has 15 amino acids. CDR3 bases: TGTGCCAGCAGCACCGGGACTAGCTTTTCGGAGACCCAGTACTTC. Protein product: CASSTGTSFSETQYF.

This sequence joins TRBV6-6 and TRBJ1-2; D ambiguous. Germline V lookup: CDR1 MNHNY, CDR2 SVGAGI (reference sequence). Trimming shortened V by 2 bases and J by 8 bases, and 6 bases separated the two germline ends. This CDR3 is built from 11 residues. In DNA form, the CDR3 reads TGTGCCAGCAGTTACCTGATCGGCTACACCTTC. Amino acid sequence: CASSYLIGYTF.

The J gene is TRBJ2-5, the V gene TRBV28; D ambiguous. The germline V and J ends were trimmed by 5 bases and 11 bases, with 12 bases remaining between them. Per germline, CDR1 MDHEN and CDR2 SYDVKM. This CDR3 is 11 amino acids long. CDR3 amino acids: CASSPSIKQYF. DNA for the CDR3: TGTGCCAGCAGTCCCTCTATTAAGCAGTACTTC.

V is TRBV6-5 and J is TRBJ2-7; D is possibly TRBD2 (6 bases). Deletions cut 6 bases from V and 7 bases from J, with 13 bases between. Germline loops: CDR1 MNHEY, CDR2 SVGAGI. The length of the CDR3 is 12 residues. CDR3 amino acids: CASSRIAGEQYF. In DNA form, the CDR3 reads TGTGCCAGCAGCCGGATCGCGGGGGAGCAGTACTTC.

V gene TRBV12-3 or TRBV12-4 combines with J gene TRBJ2-1; unclear D gene. This CDR3 contains 12 residues. V lost 2 bases and J 6 bases, leaving 5 bases between the germline ends. In DNA form, the CDR3 reads TGTGCCAGCAGTTTAAGGGTCAATGAGCAGTTCTTC. It is translated as CASSLRVNEQFF.

This chain connects TRBV2 to TRBJ2-7; 11 bases map to TRBD2. V shed 4 bases and J 6 bases; nucleotides not matched to a gene: 5. This CDR3 has 14 amino acids. Germline-derived CDR1 and CDR2 are SNHLY and FYNNEI. This CDR3 is CASSGGLAGGEQYF. CDR3 sequence (DNA): TGTGCCAGCAGTGGAGGGCTAGCGGGAGGCGAGCAGTACTTC.

With respect to this clonotype: The junction departs from the called germline gene at one end, perhaps through a read error. The chain is built from TRBV7-7 and TRBJ2-5, with D perhaps matching TRBD1 (6 bases). From germline, CDR1 is SSHAT and CDR2 FNYEAQ (reference sequence). There are 14 residues in the CDR3. CDR3: CASSFTGSRETQYF. The DNA of the CDR3 is TGTGCTAGCAGCTTCACAGGGAGTCGAGAGACCCAGTACTTC.

V and J are TRBV9 and TRBJ1-1; D remains ambiguous. V lost 0 bases and J 6 bases, leaving 12 bases between the germline ends. This CDR3 spans 14 amino acids. CDR1 is SGDLS, CDR2 YYNGEE, per germline. The CDR3 here is CASSVVSGSAEAFF. CDR3 bases: TGTGCCAGCAGCGTAGTTTCGGGTAGCGCTGAAGCTTTCTTT.

The rearrangement uses TRBV27 and TRBJ2-1; TRBD2 matches at 12 bases. V trimming: 6 bases; J trimming: 7 bases; junction bases outside the gene matches: 10. In germline, CDR1 is MNHEY, CDR2 SMNVEV (reference sequence). This CDR3 is built from 16 residues. The CDR3 loop reads CASRSLAGGPWNEQFF. In DNA, the CDR3 is TGTGCCAGCAGATCCCTAGCGGGAGGGCCGTGGAATGAGCAGTTCTTC.

This chain uses TRBV12-3 or TRBV12-4 with TRBJ2-1; 7 nucleotides match TRBD1. CDR3 length equals 15 residues. The J segment lost 6 bases and the V segment lost 4 bases, leaving 9 bases of the junction unmatched. The DNA of the CDR3 is TGTGCCAGCAGTTCAACCTCCAACAGGGGCAATGAGCAGTTCTTC. Amino acid sequence: CASSSTSNRGNEQFF.

The chain uses TRBV27 and TRBJ1-1, with TRBD1 matching over 12 bases. Looked up from germline, CDR1 is MNHEY and CDR2 is SMNVEV (reference sequence). The junction had 7 bases not matched to a gene; V was cut back by 6 bases and J by 8 bases. The CDR3 extends over 14 amino acids. The CDR3 sequence: CASRWTGTGGEAFF. DNA of the CDR3: TGTGCCAGCAGGTGGACCGGGACAGGGGGCGAAGCTTTCTTT.

The chain links TRBV5-1 to TRBJ2-2; a possible D gene is TRBD2 (6 bases). CDR1 and CDR2 (germline): SGHRS, YFSETQ. The CDR3 has 18 residues. V lost 5 bases and J 5 bases, leaving 25 bases between the germline ends. The DNA of the CDR3 is TGCGCCAGCAGGGATGATTTGACTAGTTCGTTAGTAACCGGGGAGCTGTTTTTT. It encodes CASRDDLTSSLVTGELFF.

This chain uses TRBV27 with TRBJ1-2; the match to TRBD1 covers 7 bases. In germline, CDR1 is MNHEY, CDR2 SMNVEV (reference sequence). The CDR3 sequence is 16 residues long. Trimming at V came to 3 bases and at J to 9 bases, leaving 16 bases not matched to a gene. The CDR3 DNA sequence: TGTGCCAGCAGTTTTTCCCCTGGACAGGCTAATGGGCGCTACACCTTC. It translates to CASSFSPGQANGRYTF.

The V call is TRBV6-5, the J call TRBJ1-1, with D perhaps TRBD1 (5 bases). Germline lookup yields CDR1 MNHEY and CDR2 SVGAGI. Trimming shortened V by 2 bases and J by 8 bases, and 12 bases separated the two germline ends. This CDR3 is 13 amino acids long. CDR3 loop: CASSYDWHREAFF. The CDR3 bases are TGTGCCAGCAGTTACGATTGGCACAGGGAAGCTTTCTTT.

The chain is built from TRBV29-1 and TRBJ2-1, with TRBD2 identical over 13 bases. V shed 1 base, J shed 7 bases, and the junction held 4 bases outside the gene matches. The CDR3 runs to 15 residues. Germline V gives CDR1 SQVTM, CDR2 ANQGSEA. The CDR3 DNA follows: TGCAGCGTTGAAGCTCAGGGACTAGCGGGAAATGAGCAGTTCTTC. Translated: CSVEAQGLAGNEQFF.

In its sample, this clonotype was seen once. The V and J genes are TRBV28 and TRBJ2-7; D unresolved. Germline assignment: CDR1 MDHEN and CDR2 SYDVKM. V lost 2 bases and J 5 bases, leaving 10 bases between the germline ends. This CDR3 contains 13 residues. Here the CDR3 DNA reads TGTGCCAGCAGTTTAATCGGCATCAACGAGCAGTACTTC. Translating gives CASSLIGINEQYF.

V and J are TRBV10-3 and TRBJ2-1; the match to TRBD1 covers 7 bases. The germline V gene has CDR1 ENHRY and CDR2 SYGVKD. The J segment lost 5 bases and the V segment lost 6 bases, leaving 4 bases of the junction unmatched. CDR3 length equals 13 residues. The CDR3, as DNA: TGTGCCATCAGGGGACAGACTGACAATGAGCAGTTCTTC. Translation gives CAIRGQTDNEQFF.

This clonotype is a singleton in its sample. V usage is TRBV3-1 and J usage is TRBJ2-1; D remains unclear. Germline CDR1 reads LGHDT; CDR2 reads YNNKEL (reference sequence). CDR3 length equals 14 residues. The V end was cut by 1 base, the J end by 7 bases, with 11 bases between. The CDR3 DNA follows: TGTGCCAGCAGCCAAGTAGTCCAGAGAAATGAGCAGTTCTTC. Amino acids: CASSQVVQRNEQFF.

The chain combines TRBV28 with TRBJ2-3; D perhaps matches TRBD2 (5 bases). Trimming took off 3 bases at V and 4 bases at J, with 14 bases between the two ends. Germline V CDR1 and CDR2: MDHEN, SYDVKM. This CDR3 comprises 15 residues. The CDR3 sequence: CASSLAGKVADTQYF. The CDR3 DNA is TGTGCCAGCAGTTTGGCCGGGAAAGTCGCAGATACGCAGTATTTT.

This chain links TRBV19 with TRBJ2-3; D gene uncertain. Germline values: CDR1 LNHDA, CDR2 SQIVND (reference sequence). Trimming removed 6 bases from V and 0 bases from J, with 10 bases in between. The CDR3 has 14 residues. CDR3 DNA sequence: TGTGCCAGTAGGACCGGTGTCAGCACAGATACGCAGTATTTT. Encoded protein: CASRTGVSTDTQYF. Drawing the rest from reference TRBV19 and TRBJ2-3, the complete variable domain is DGGITQSPKYLFRKEGQNVTLSCEQNLNHDAMYWYRQDPGQGLRLIYYSQIVNDFQKGDIAEGYSVSREKKESFPLTVTSAQKNPTAFYLCASRTGVSTDTQYFGPGTRLTVL.

The V and J genes are TRBV5-1 and TRBJ2-3, with 9 positions matching TRBD2. This CDR3 is built from 16 residues. The J segment lost 0 bases and the V segment lost 4 bases, leaving 6 bases of the junction unmatched. The germline CDR1 and CDR2 sequences are SGHRS and YFSETQ. This CDR3 is CASSIPSGASTDTQYF. The CDR3 region has the DNA TGCGCCAGCAGCATCCCTAGCGGGGCAAGCACAGATACGCAGTATTTT.

J is TRBJ2-7 and V is TRBV5-1; no definite D call. This CDR3 comprises 12 residues. From germline, CDR1 is SGHRS and CDR2 YFSETQ. V was cut by 2 bases and J by 5 bases, with 8 bases left in between. The CDR3 loop reads CASSFQNHEQYF. CDR3 nucleotide sequence: TGCGCCAGCAGCTTCCAGAACCACGAGCAGTACTTC. The full variable domain, with the rest looked up from reference TRBV5-1 and TRBJ2-7, is KAGVTQTPRYLIKTRGQQVTLSCSPISGHRSVSWYQQTPGQGLQFLFEYFSETQRNKGNFPGRFSGRQFSNSRSEMNVSTLELGDSALYLCASSFQNHEQYFGPGTRLTVT.

The chain joins TRBV7-9 to TRBJ1-1; D not certain. Germline CDR1 SEHNR, CDR2 FQNEAQ (reference sequence). V was trimmed by 0 bases and J by 7 bases, leaving 15 bases between them. The CDR3 sequence is 15 residues long. CDR3 DNA sequence: TGTGCCAGCAGCTTAGCCCGGACGCTTACCTATGAAGCTTTCTTT. It is translated as CASSLARTLTYEAFF.